The TCR beta chain under discussion was sequenced for a study of beta chain features in type 1 diabetes. This clone was found a few times. Its antigen is currently unknown. Expressed TCRB transcripts were sequenced because the entire RNA isolate underwent reverse transcription. Some clones are missing from TCRdb's copy, which holds only in-frame ones; the method was immunoSEQ multiplex PCR. This table has about 160,000 clones, roughly 60% appearing once. Study-level results: Across all four CD4+ subsets, people with type 1 diabetes showed modestly shorter TCRB CDR3s. With patients and controls alike, PCR might favor shorter templates to an equal degree.

The germline V gene encodes CDR1 SQVTM and CDR2 ANQGSEA. V was clipped by 7 bases and J by 6 bases, with 12 bases between them. CDR3 length: 11 residues. Material for sequencing was naive CD4+ T cells from blood. The genes are TRBV29-1 and TRBJ2-5, with D perhaps TRBD2 (5 bases). The clonotype comes from a man in his thirties or forties with type 1 diabetes. The DNA of the CDR3 is TGCAGCGGAGGGAGTGAGAAGACCCAGTACTTC. It translates to CSGGSEKTQYF.